This T cell receptor beta chain emerged from a study of blood T cell repertoires in COVID-19. The data were produced by immunoSEQ multiplex PCR, yet TCRdb's version contains in-frame clones alone and is incomplete. Of about 330,000 clones in the sample, roughly 90% are singletons; the top ten hold around 18%. CDR3 length: 16 amino acids. Germline CDR1 and CDR2: LNHNV and YYDKDF (reference sequence). V lost 2 bases and J lost 6; bases outside the gene matches: 10. The receptor comes from a woman aged 25 to 39 who had recovered from COVID-19. Sequenced sample: PBMCs or T cells enriched from blood (not recorded which). The rearrangement uses TRBV15 and TRBJ2-3; 8 bases fit TRBD2. Here the CDR3 DNA reads TGTGCCACCAGCAGACCCACTAGCGGTTTGGGGGATACGCAGTATTTT. It is translated as CATSRPTSGLGDTQYF. The full variable domain, with the rest looked up from reference TRBV15 and TRBJ2-3, is DAMVIQNPRYQVTQFGKPVTLSCSQTLNHNVMYWYQQKSSQAPKLLFHYYDKDFNNEADTPDNFQSRRPNTSFCFLDIRSPGLGDTAMYLCATSRPTSGLGDTQYFGPGTRLTVL.